This T cell receptor (beta chain) was sequenced during a study of T-cell reconstitution after alpha-beta-depleted transplantation in children. The CDR3 loop spans 11 amino acids. V shed 6 bases and J shed 8 bases, with 10 bases lying between them. This clonotype was detected a few times. Its target is unknown. The TCRbeta library incorporated unique molecular identifiers. MiXCR was run by TCRdb on the PCR reads, yielding one entry per CDR3 protein. Seen here are fewer than 550,000 distinct CDR3 sequences, roughly an eighth observed once, and the top ten hold around 13%. Study-wide results and limits: The authors attributed T-cell counts and diversity one year after transplant mostly to newly produced T cells. Reported findings indicate that, about two months after transplant, alpha-beta T cells came from several hundred expanded clones, which were derived from non-depleted graft cells.

The source is a female patient aged 2-15 years who had a stem cell transplant for aplastic anemia, so the T cells may come from the graft donor. Sequenced here: PBMCs, mostly from graft donor cells, sampled 180 days after TCRalphabeta/CD19-depleted stem cell transplant. The J gene is TRBJ1-2, the V gene TRBV12-3 or TRBV12-4; tentative D call: TRBD1 (5 bases). The CDR3 region is CASSSDRGYTF. CDR3 sequence (DNA): TGTGCCAGCAGCTCCGACAGAGGCTACACCTTC.